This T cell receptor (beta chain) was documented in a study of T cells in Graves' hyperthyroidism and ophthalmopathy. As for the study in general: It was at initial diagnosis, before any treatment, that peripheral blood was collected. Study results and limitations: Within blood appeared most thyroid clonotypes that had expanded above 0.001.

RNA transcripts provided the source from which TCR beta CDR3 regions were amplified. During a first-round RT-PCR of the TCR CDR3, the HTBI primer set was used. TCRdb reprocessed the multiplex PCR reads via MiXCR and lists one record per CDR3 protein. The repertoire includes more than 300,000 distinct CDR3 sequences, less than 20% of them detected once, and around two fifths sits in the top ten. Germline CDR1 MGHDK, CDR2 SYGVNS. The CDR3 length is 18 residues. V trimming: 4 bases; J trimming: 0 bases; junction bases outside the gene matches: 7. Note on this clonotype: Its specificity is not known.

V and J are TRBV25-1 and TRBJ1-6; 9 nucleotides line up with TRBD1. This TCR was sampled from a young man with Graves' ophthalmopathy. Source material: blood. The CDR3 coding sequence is TGTGCCAGCAGTGCTGGGGACAGGGCCAGCTCCTATAATTCACCCCTCCACTTT. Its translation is CASSAGDRASSYNSPLHF.